This T cell receptor (beta chain) was obtained from a study of shared clonotypes between healthy human individuals. Each subset's genomic DNA was shared equally among a number of immunoSEQ plates. TCRdb keeps only in-frame clones here, not all; method: immunoSEQ multiplex PCR. Altogether some 2,000,000 clones are present, about 94% being singletons, with the ten largest covering around 1.1%. Terminally differentiated effector memory CD45RA+ cells were left out of the naive CD8 fraction, which was CD45RO-negative and positively selected for CCR7. V was shortened by 5 bases and J by 2 bases, with 14 bases between the two germline ends. The germline gives CDR1 LNHDA, CDR2 SQIVND (reference sequence). CDR3 length equals 15 residues.

The genes are TRBV19 and TRBJ2-3, with D perhaps TRBD2 (6 bases). The TCR sequence derives from a young man in good health. Sequenced input: naive CD8+ T cells sorted from blood. For the CDR3, the DNA is TGTGCCAGTAGTCCCGGCGGAGGGGACACAGATACGCAGTATTTT. Translating gives CASSPGGGDTDTQYF.